The 24 T cell receptor beta chains reported below all come from one sample, sequenced in a study of graft-versus-host responses after intestinal transplantation. Data came from immunoSEQ multiplex PCR; TCRdb stores just in-frame clones and leaves some out. Among about 19,000 clones listed, 80% to 95% were seen once. This specimen was PBMCs, taken around 350 days after transplant. The receptor source for this set is a human patient who received an intestinal transplant, so some T cells may come from the graft donor.

This rearrangement joins TRBV25-1 to TRBJ2-1; 13 nucleotides agree with TRBD2. J was trimmed by 8 bases and V by 3 bases; bases with no gene match: 7. Germline-derived CDR1 and CDR2 are MGHDK and SYGVNS. CDR3 length: 16 amino acids. The CDR3 is CASSEGLAGIIDEQFF. The CDR3 DNA reads as TGTGCCAGCAGTGAGGGACTAGCGGGGATTATAGATGAGCAGTTCTTC. Filled out from reference TRBV25-1 and TRBJ2-1, the complete variable domain reads EADIYQTPRYLVIGTGKKITLECSQTMGHDKMYWYQQDPGMELHLIHYSYGVNSTEKGDLSSESTVSRIRTEHFPLTLESARPSHTSQYLCASSEGLAGIIDEQFFGPGTRLTVL.

The genes are TRBV18 and TRBJ1-3, with no clear D. This CDR3 spans 14 amino acids. The ends were cut back, 1 base at V and 4 bases at J, with 8 bases in the middle. Germline CDR1 KGHSH, CDR2 LQKENI. The CDR3 nucleotides read TGTGCCAGCTCACCACAGGGAGACGGAAACACCATATATTTT. Protein: CASSPQGDGNTIYF.

The CDR3 spells CASSGGTPNQPQHF. CDR3 nucleotides: TGTGCCAGCAGCGGGGGGACACCCAATCAGCCCCAGCATTTT. This chain joins TRBV5-5 and TRBJ1-5; D may be TRBD1 (6 bases). The CDR3 covers 14 residues. The V end was cut by 4 bases, the J end by 3 bases, with 11 bases between. Germline lookup yields CDR1 SGHKS and CDR2 YYEKEE (reference sequence).

The V call is TRBV11-2, the J call TRBJ2-4; 8 bases match TRBD2. CDR1 and CDR2 (germline): SGHAT, FQNNGV. The ends lost 2 bases at V and 1 base at J; junction bases unmatched: 4. The CDR3 spans 16 residues. The CDR3: CASSLSPSGAKNIQYF. Written as DNA, the CDR3 is TGTGCCAGCAGCTTATCACCTAGCGGGGCCAAAAACATTCAGTACTTC.

This chain joins TRBV6-1 and TRBJ2-7; no reliable D call. The ends were cut back, 0 bases at V and 2 bases at J, with 5 bases in the middle. Germline values: CDR1 MNHNS, CDR2 SASEGT. The CDR3 covers 13 residues. CDR3 nucleotide sequence: TGTGCCAGCAGTGAAGCTCGAGCCTACGAGCAGTACTTC. Amino acid sequence: CASSEARAYEQYF.

This chain joins TRBV19 and TRBJ2-3, with D unclear. V lost 7 bases and J 2 bases, leaving 16 bases between the germline ends. The CDR3 totals 15 residues. In germline, CDR1 is LNHDA, CDR2 SQIVND (reference sequence). The DNA for the CDR3 is TGTGCCAGTACCCACACGCGGAGACCCACAGATACGCAGTATTTT. It specifies CASTHTRRPTDTQYF.

The count of this clone is one. The chain recombines TRBV27 with TRBJ2-7, with no clear D. Looked up from germline, CDR1 is MNHEY and CDR2 is SMNVEV (reference sequence). V lost 3 bases to trimming and J lost 8 bases, with 14 bases between them. This CDR3 has 13 amino acids. The CDR3 DNA follows: TGTGCCAGCAGTTTCCGGGCCCCTTTGCAGCAGTACTTC. Protein sequence: CASSFRAPLQQYF.

J is TRBJ2-7 and V is TRBV5-1; D ambiguous. Trimming took off 2 bases at V and 2 bases at J, with 11 bases between the two ends. Germline-derived CDR1 and CDR2 are SGHRS and YFSETQ. This CDR3 contains 14 residues. The CDR3 nucleotides are TGCGCCAGCAGCTTATTATCCTACGCCTACGAGCAGTACTTC. This translates into CASSLLSYAYEQYF.

This clone was picked up one time. V gene TRBV28 combines with J gene TRBJ1-4; 11 nucleotides match TRBD1. This CDR3 has 17 residues. V was pared by 4 bases and J by 7 bases, with 11 bases of the junction left unmatched. Per germline, CDR1 MDHEN and CDR2 SYDVKM. The CDR3 DNA is TGTGCCAGCAGTTCCCGGGACAGGGGGGTTTTCGGTGAAAAACTGTTTTTT. Translating it yields CASSSRDRGVFGEKLFF.

This chain joins TRBV6-5 and TRBJ1-1; no reliable D call. The CDR3 is made up of 14 amino acids. The V gene lost 5 bases and the J gene lost 0 bases, with 10 bases spanning the gap. The germline CDR1 and CDR2 sequences are MNHEY and SVGAGI. CDR3 region: CASSRDPLNTEAFF. The CDR3 bases are TGTGCCAGCAGTCGAGACCCTTTGAACACTGAAGCTTTCTTT.

The genes are TRBV7-2 and TRBJ1-1; D not resolved. V gave up 6 bases and J gave up 0 bases, with 8 bases separating them. This CDR3 is 13 amino acids long. The germline V gene has CDR1 SGHTA and CDR2 FQGNSA. CDR3 nucleotide sequence: TGTGCCAGCAGGGAGCATATGAACACTGAAGCTTTCTTT. The encoded protein is CASREHMNTEAFF.

This clone has a handful of counts. This rearrangement joins TRBV6-4 to TRBJ2-1; 14 positions agree with TRBD2. Germline-derived CDR1 and CDR2 are MRHNA and SNTAGT. V gave up 5 bases and J gave up 7 bases; unmatched junction bases: 1. This CDR3 contains 14 residues. The CDR3 DNA reads TGTGCCAGCAGTAGGACTAGCGGGGGGAATGAGCAGTTCTTC. Translated, it gives CASSRTSGGNEQFF.

The rearrangement uses TRBV7-3 and TRBJ1-6; possible D gene TRBD1, 5 bases. The CDR3 is 14 amino acids. Looked up from germline, CDR1 is SGHTA and CDR2 is FQGTGA. V lost 1 base and J lost 8, with 9 bases in between. This CDR3 is CASSLIGEDSPLHF. In DNA, the CDR3 is TGTGCCAGCAGCTTAATAGGGGAGGATTCACCCCTCCACTTT.

This clone showed up just a few times. The rearrangement joins TRBV7-2 to TRBJ2-5; the match to TRBD2 covers 9 bases. The junction had 4 bases not matched to a gene; V was cut back by 3 bases and J by 5 bases. Looked up from germline, CDR1 is SGHTA and CDR2 is FQGNSA. CDR3 length: 14 amino acids. CDR3 residues: CASSLGGGAETQYF. Written as DNA, the CDR3 is TGTGCCAGCAGCTTGGGCGGGGGGGCGGAGACCCAGTACTTC.

This chain uses TRBV28 with TRBJ2-5; possibly TRBD2 for D (6 bases). V shed 2 bases and J shed 2 bases, with 12 bases lying between them. The CDR3 spans 15 residues. CDR1 is MDHEN, CDR2 SYDVKM, per germline. For the CDR3, the DNA is TGTGCCAGCAGTTTACCCCTAGCGTTACAAGAGACCCAGTACTTC. Its translation: CASSLPLALQETQYF.

The rearrangement links TRBV5-1 to TRBJ2-5; D could derive from TRBD1 or TRBD2 (5 bases each). This CDR3 has 14 residues. The V gene's germline CDR1 is SGHRS and CDR2 YFSETQ. The V end was cut by 9 bases, the J end by 2 bases, with 17 bases between. CDR3 in amino acids: CATRDGGIQETQYF. The DNA of the CDR3 is TGCGCCACCAGGGACGGCGGTATACAAGAGACCCAGTACTTC. Filled out from reference TRBV5-1 and TRBJ2-5, the complete variable domain reads KAGVTQTPRYLIKTRGQQVTLSCSPISGHRSVSWYQQTPGQGLQFLFEYFSETQRNKGNFPGRFSGRQFSNSRSEMNVSTLELGDSALYLCATRDGGIQETQYFGPGTRLLVL.

The V gene is TRBV6-1, the J gene TRBJ2-4; no firm D call. The V end lost 3 bases, the J end lost 4 bases, and 10 bases lay between the germline ends. Germline CDR1 reads MNHNS; CDR2 reads SASEGT. The CDR3 has 14 residues. The CDR3 nucleotides read TGTGCCAGCAGTGAGCAAGCCTCGAAAAACATTCAGTACTTC. This translates into CASSEQASKNIQYF.

This clone was counted only a few times. J is TRBJ2-7 and V is TRBV9; 8 bases match TRBD1. CDR1 is SGDLS, CDR2 YYNGEE, per germline. The CDR3 runs to 12 residues. V lost 5 bases and J lost 7; bases outside the gene matches: 5. The CDR3, as DNA: TGTGCCAGCAGTCAACAGGGGGGAGAGCAGTACTTC. This encodes CASSQQGGEQYF.

The chain links TRBV11-2 to TRBJ2-7; 7 nucleotides align to TRBD2. Trimming at V came to 5 bases and at J to 7 bases, leaving 20 bases not matched to a gene. Germline lookup yields CDR1 SGHAT and CDR2 FQNNGV. This CDR3 has 17 amino acids. CDR3 region: CASSPTLYKRGQGEQYF. CDR3 bases: TGTGCCAGCAGCCCTACCTTATATAAGCGGGGTCAAGGGGAGCAGTACTTC.

The chain recombines TRBV5-5 with TRBJ1-5; D unclear. The V and J ends lost 4 bases and 0 bases respectively, with 17 bases between them. CDR3 length: 17 amino acids. CDR1 and CDR2 from the germline V gene are SGHKS and YYEKEE (reference sequence). CDR3 protein: CASSQDGDRNSNQPQHF. The CDR3 bases are TGTGCCAGCAGCCAAGATGGGGATCGGAATAGCAATCAGCCCCAGCATTTT.

The rearrangement links TRBV27 to TRBJ2-6, with 7 bases that match TRBD2. Germline assignment: CDR1 MNHEY and CDR2 SMNVEV (reference sequence). The CDR3 has 16 amino acids. With 2 bases clipped from V and 0 bases from J, the junction kept 1 base outside the gene matches. This CDR3 reads CASSLGRVSGANVLTF. For the CDR3, the DNA is TGTGCCAGCAGTTTAGGGAGGGTCTCTGGGGCCAACGTCCTGACTTTC.

The chain uses TRBV2 and TRBJ2-1, with 12 bases fitting TRBD2. V was clipped by 7 bases and J by 10 bases; unmatched bases: 11. This CDR3 region has 15 residues. CDR1 is SNHLY and CDR2 is FYNNEI in the germline V gene. CDR3 residues: CASNPTSGGMREQFF. The CDR3 DNA reads as TGTGCCAGCAACCCTACTAGCGGGGGGATGAGAGAGCAGTTCTTC.

This rearrangement joins TRBV30 to TRBJ1-5; TRBD1 aligns across 7 bases. Germline CDR1 reads GTSNPN; CDR2 reads SVGIG (reference sequence). This CDR3 is 15 amino acids long. J lost 2 bases, V lost 0 bases, and 4 bases had no gene match. Here the CDR3 DNA reads TGTGCCTGGAGTGTACAAGGGGGCGGCAATCAGCCCCAGCATTTT. As protein: CAWSVQGGGNQPQHF. Full variable domain (outside the CDR3, taken from reference TRBV30 and TRBJ1-5): SQTIHQWPATLVQPVGSPLSLECTVEGTSNPNLYWYRQAAGRGLQLLFYSVGIGQISSEVPQNLSASRPQDRQFILSSKKLLLSDSGFYLCAWSVQGGGNQPQHFGDGTRLSIL.

V is TRBV11-1 and J is TRBJ2-1; D not certain. Looked up from germline, CDR1 is SGHAT and CDR2 is FQDESV (reference sequence). The CDR3 has 14 amino acids. V lost 5 bases to trimming and J lost 3 bases, with 11 bases between them. The chain's CDR3 is CASSLPTYYNEQFF. CDR3 in DNA: TGTGCCAGCAGCCTACCTACTTACTACAATGAGCAGTTCTTC.